This TCR beta chain was profiled in a study of cytomegalovirus exposure and HLA in healthy donors. Whole-study findings and limits: Several top significant clusters appeared, in a later analysis, to be linked to common viral pathogens. Most subjects' HLA-A and HLA-B alleles were reportedly predicted from TCR beta sequences.

As to this clone: The antigen is unknown.

Trimming left V 2 bases short and J 2 bases short, with 9 bases between. Germline V CDR1 and CDR2: GTSNPN, SVGIG (reference sequence). The CDR3 runs 13 residues. Both 60 Vbeta primers and 13 Jbeta primers went into the PCR. Measured with immunoSEQ multiplex PCR; TCRdb has only the in-frame clones, and not every one. The sample carries 180,000 or so clones, about three quarters recorded once. The chain links TRBV30 to TRBJ1-1, with a weak D call TRBD1 (5 bases). The TCR originated in a man younger than 35 in good health and CMV-seronegative. Sequencing input: PBMCs. The CDR3 coding sequence is TGTGCCTGGAGTATCCAGGGAAACACTGAAGCTTTCTTT. Amino acid sequence: CAWSIQGNTEAFF.